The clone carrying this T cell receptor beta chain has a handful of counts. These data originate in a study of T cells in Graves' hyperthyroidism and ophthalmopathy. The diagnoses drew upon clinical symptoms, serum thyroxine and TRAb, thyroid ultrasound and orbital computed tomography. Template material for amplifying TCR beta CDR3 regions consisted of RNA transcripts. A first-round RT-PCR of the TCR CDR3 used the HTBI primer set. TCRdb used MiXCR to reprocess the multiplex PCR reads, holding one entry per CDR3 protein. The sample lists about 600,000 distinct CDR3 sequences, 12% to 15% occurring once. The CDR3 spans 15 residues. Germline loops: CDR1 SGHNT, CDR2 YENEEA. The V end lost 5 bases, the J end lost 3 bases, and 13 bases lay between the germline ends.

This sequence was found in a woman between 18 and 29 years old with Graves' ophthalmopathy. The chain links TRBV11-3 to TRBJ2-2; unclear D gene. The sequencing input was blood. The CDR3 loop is CASSLPGRYTGELFF. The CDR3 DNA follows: TGTGCCAGCAGCCTACCAGGACGTTACACCGGGGAGCTGTTTTTT.